This T cell receptor beta chain was observed in a study of early T cells in non-severe SARS-CoV-2 infection. Study information: Sequenced material consisted of bulk RNA (from unsorted whole blood), and chains were unpaired. Study-level findings and limits: Matching results from VDJdb favored anti-spike CD8 responses, leaving private and CD4 specificities undetected.

Germline V gene sequence: CDR1 SGHRS, CDR2 YFSETQ. V was pared by 5 bases and J by 2 bases, with 7 bases of the junction left unmatched. This CDR3 spans 14 amino acids. This clonotype was found many times. Its antigen is currently unknown. Individual cDNA molecules carried attached unique molecular identifiers. MiXCR, run by TCRdb on the 5' RACE reads, gives a single entry per CDR3 protein. This table has more than 45,000 distinct CDR3 sequences, approximately 12% appearing once. Material for sequencing was whole blood. The chain couples TRBV5-1 to TRBJ2-7, with 7 bases matching TRBD1. The clonotype originates from an adult who was a healthcare worker with PCR-confirmed SARS-CoV-2 infection or an uninfected control (not recorded which). As DNA, the CDR3 is TGCGCCAGCAGGACTACAGGGGATGCCTACGAGCAGTACTTC. Residues: CASRTTGDAYEQYF.